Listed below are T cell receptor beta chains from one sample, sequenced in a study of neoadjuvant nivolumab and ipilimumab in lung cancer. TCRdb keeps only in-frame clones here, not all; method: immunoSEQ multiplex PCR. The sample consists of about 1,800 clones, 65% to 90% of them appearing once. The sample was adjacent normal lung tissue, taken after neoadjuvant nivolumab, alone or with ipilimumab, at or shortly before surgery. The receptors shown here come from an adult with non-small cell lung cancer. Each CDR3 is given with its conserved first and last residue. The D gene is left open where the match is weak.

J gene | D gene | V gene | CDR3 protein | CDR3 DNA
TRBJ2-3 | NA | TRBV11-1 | CASSLVRADTQYF | TGTGCCAGCAGCTTGGTCAGGGCTGATACGCAGTATTTT
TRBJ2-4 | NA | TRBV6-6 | CASSSIKDFIQYF | TGTGCCAGCAGTTCAATCAAGGATTTCATTCAGTACTTC
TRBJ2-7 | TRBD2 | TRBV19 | CASSIATSGRAHEQYF | TGTGCCAGTAGTATCGCAACTAGCGGGAGGGCCCACGAGCAGTACTTC
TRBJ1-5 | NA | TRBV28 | CAIPGLGSNQPQHF | TGTGCCATCCCTGGGTTGGGTAGCAATCAGCCCCAGCATTTT
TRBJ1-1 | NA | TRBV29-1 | CSVGESHTEAFF | TGCAGCGTTGGAGAGAGCCACACTGAAGCTTTCTTT
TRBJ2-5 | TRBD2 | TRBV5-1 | CASSGGASGSMETQYF | TGCGCCAGCAGCGGGGGGGCTAGCGGGAGTATGGAGACCCAGTACTTC
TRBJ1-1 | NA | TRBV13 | CASSPGLTNTEAFF | TGTGCCAGCAGCCCGGGACTGACGAACACTGAAGCTTTCTTT
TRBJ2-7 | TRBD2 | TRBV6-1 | CASSAGTSSHSLYEQYF | TGTGCCAGCAGTGCCGGGACTAGCAGCCACTCGCTCTACGAGCAGTACTTC
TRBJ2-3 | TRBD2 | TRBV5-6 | CASSLRTSGRGTQYF | TGTGCCAGCAGCTTGCGGACTAGCGGGAGGGGTACGCAGTATTTT
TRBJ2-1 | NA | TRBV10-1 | CASSESYLASYNEQFF | TGCGCCAGCAGTGAAAGCTACCTGGCCTCCTACAATGAGCAGTTCTTC
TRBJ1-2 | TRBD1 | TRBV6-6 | CASSQGDRGNYGYTF | TGTGCCAGCAGTCAGGGGGACAGGGGCAACTATGGCTACACCTTC
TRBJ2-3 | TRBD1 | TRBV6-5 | CASTQGVAQYF | TGTGCCAGCACACAGGGGGTAGCGCAGTATTTT
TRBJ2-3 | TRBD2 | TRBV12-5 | CASGQGLAGGRTDTQYF | TGTGCTAGTGGGCAAGGACTAGCGGGAGGGAGGACAGATACGCAGTATTTT
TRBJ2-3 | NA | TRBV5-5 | CASTGLADTQYF | TGTGCCAGCACCGGATTAGCAGATACGCAGTATTTT
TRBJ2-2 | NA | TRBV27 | CASSAPSGELFF | TGTGCCAGCAGTGCCCCCTCCGGGGAGCTGTTTTTT
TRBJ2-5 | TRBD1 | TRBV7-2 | CASSLVGQLQETQYF | TGTGCCAGCAGCTTAGTGGGACAGCTCCAAGAGACCCAGTACTTC
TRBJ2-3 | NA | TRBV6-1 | CASSEQGSTDTQYF | TGTGCCAGCAGTGAACAGGGTAGCACAGATACGCAGTATTTT
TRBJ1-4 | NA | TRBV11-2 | CASSLPVFF | TGTGCCAGCAGCTTACCGGTGTTTTTT
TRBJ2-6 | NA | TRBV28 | CASRGGANVLTF | TGTGCCAGCAGGGGGGGGGCCAACGTCCTGACTTTC
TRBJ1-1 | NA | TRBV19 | CASSMLGVVLAGNTEAFF | TGTGCCAGTAGTATGCTAGGCGTGGTTTTAGCCGGGAACACTGAAGCTTTCTTT